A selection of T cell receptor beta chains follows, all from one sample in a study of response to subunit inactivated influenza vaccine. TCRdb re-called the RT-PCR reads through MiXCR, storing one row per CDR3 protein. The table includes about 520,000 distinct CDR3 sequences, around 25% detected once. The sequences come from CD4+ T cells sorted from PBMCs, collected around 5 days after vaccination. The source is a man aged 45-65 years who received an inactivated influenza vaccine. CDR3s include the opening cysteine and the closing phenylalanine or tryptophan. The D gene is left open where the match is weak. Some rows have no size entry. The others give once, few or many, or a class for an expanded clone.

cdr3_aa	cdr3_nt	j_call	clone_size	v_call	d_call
CASSVGLAGEQFF	TGTGCCAGCAGCGTCGGACTAGCGGGCGAGCAGTTCTTC	TRBJ2-1	.	TRBV7-3	TRBD2
CASRLDFYNEQFF	TGTGCCAGCAGGTTAGATTTCTACAATGAGCAGTTCTTC	TRBJ2-1	few	TRBV12-3/TRBV12-4	.
CASSYRAGPYTGELFF	TGTGCCAGCAGTTACCGAGCGGGCCCCTACACCGGGGAGCTGTTTTTT	TRBJ2-2	few	TRBV6-5	.
CASSAGTTGGQYF	TGTGCCAGCAGTGCCGGGACGACAGGCGGGCAGTACTTC	TRBJ2-7	.	TRBV11-3	.
CSDRVLSAFF	TGCAGTGACCGCGTCCTCTCGGCTTTCTTT	TRBJ1-1	.	TRBV20-1	.
CASSYQGQGVADTQYF	TGTGCCAGCAGTTACCAGGGACAGGGGGTAGCAGATACGCAGTATTTT	TRBJ2-3	.	TRBV2	TRBD1
CASSQPQQVETQYF	TGCGCCAGCAGCCAACCCCAACAGGTAGAGACCCAGTACTTC	TRBJ2-5	.	TRBV4-1	.
CASSLTRGIRNEQFF	TGTGCCAGCAGCTTGACACGGGGCATCAGGAATGAGCAGTTCTTC	TRBJ2-1	.	TRBV5-6	.
CASSPSIWDTIYF	TGTGCCAGCAGCCCGTCGATTTGGGACACCATATATTTT	TRBJ1-3	few	TRBV9	.
CCARAGLHANTGELFF	TGCTGTGCTAGAGCTGGACTGCACGCGAACACCGGGGAGCTGTTTTTT	TRBJ2-2	.	TRBV20-1	.
CASSVTIAAPYNEQFF	TGTGCCAGCAGCGTAACTATAGCGGCCCCCTACAATGAGCAGTTCTTC	TRBJ2-1	many	TRBV9	.
CASSYGGSTGEQYF	TGTGCCAGCAGTTATGGCGGGAGCACCGGCGAGCAGTACTTC	TRBJ2-7	.	TRBV6-5	TRBD2
CASSEVSGNHYNEQFF	TGTGCCAGCAGTGAAGTTTCAGGGAACCACTACAATGAGCAGTTCTTC	TRBJ2-1	few	TRBV6-1	.